This entry is about one TCR beta chain. This sample is drawn from a study of T cell responses to AZD1222 COVID-19 vaccine. The CDR3 runs to 15 residues. Per germline, CDR1 SQVTM and CDR2 ANQGSEA. Deletions cut 3 bases from V and 1 base from J, with 13 bases between. The protocol was immunoSEQ multiplex PCR, while the TCRdb copy is restricted to in-frame clones and leaves out a portion. The table lists 130,000 to 150,000 clones, 85% to 90% of them singletons, with about 5.4% in the top ten. The chain couples TRBV29-1 to TRBJ2-1; no firm D call. This specimen consisted of peripheral blood, obtained 28 days after the second AZD1222 dose. The receptor comes from an adult who received the AZD1222 COVID-19 vaccine. The CDR3 coding sequence is TGCAGCGTTGAGGGTGGTAAGGTGTCCTACAATGAGCAGTTCTTC. It specifies CSVEGGKVSYNEQFF.